This T cell receptor (beta chain) was identified during a study of cytomegalovirus exposure and HLA in healthy donors. Study details: In a later analysis, it was reported that the roughly 120 validation repertoires had been produced on the same platform as the roughly 610 repertoires belonging to the first cohort. Overall study results and limits: Researchers catalogued 150 or so TCR beta chains as cytomegalovirus-associated. It was found in a later analysis that first-cohort TCR clusters tended to co-occur in the 90 to 150 validation repertoires.

Assay used: immunoSEQ multiplex PCR; TCRdb lists only in-frame clones, some missing. The table has about 56,000 clones, over 85% seen once. Trimming cost V 7 bases and J 6 bases; bases outside gene matches: 8. CDR3 length: 14 amino acids. Germline V gene sequence: CDR1 SNHLY, CDR2 FYNNEI. Comments on this clone: Antigen: not known.

The sequence was obtained from a man younger than 30 in good health and CMV-seronegative. The V call is TRBV2, the J call TRBJ2-7; TRBD2 aligns across 11 bases. The specimen sequenced was PBMCs. In DNA, the CDR3 is TGTGCCAGCAATCCGATAGCGGGAGGGCGCGAGCAGTACTTC. Amino acids: CASNPIAGGREQYF.